Listed here are 6 T cell receptor beta chains from one sample, sequenced in a study of cytomegalovirus exposure and HLA in healthy donors. Method: immunoSEQ multiplex PCR; TCRdb's copy keeps in-frame clones and lacks some. Of about 240,000 clones detected, approximately 86% appear once; the ten largest clones hold around 1.3%. The material sequenced was PBMCs. All receptors come from a woman younger than 45 in good health and CMV-seropositive.

This rearrangement joins TRBV30 to TRBJ1-2; D is unresolved. This CDR3 comprises 13 residues. V lost 0 bases, J lost 2 bases, and 7 bases lay in between. CDR1 is GTSNPN, CDR2 SVGIG, per germline (reference sequence). The CDR3 region is CAWSVARNYGYTF. The DNA for the CDR3 is TGTGCCTGGAGTGTTGCCAGAAACTATGGCTACACCTTC.

The V and J genes are TRBV27 and TRBJ2-1; D is unclear. The V and J ends lost 6 bases and 5 bases respectively, with 14 bases between them. The germline V gene encodes CDR1 MNHEY and CDR2 SMNVEV (reference sequence). The CDR3 has 14 amino acids. CDR3 region: CASRLYFKNNEQFF. CDR3 in DNA: TGTGCCAGCAGACTGTACTTTAAGAACAATGAGCAGTTCTTC.

The gene calls are TRBV5-1 and TRBJ2-7; the D gene is possibly TRBD2 (6 bases). Germline V CDR1 and CDR2: SGHRS, YFSETQ. The CDR3 runs 13 residues. V dropped 4 bases and J dropped 3 bases, with 11 bases sitting between them. The CDR3 DNA sequence: TGCGCCAGCAGCCTGGGACTGATCTACGAGCAGTACTTC. Its protein is CASSLGLIYEQYF.

This clone was seen only once. The chain links TRBV7-2 to TRBJ1-1; D perhaps matches TRBD1 (5 bases). The CDR3 extends over 14 amino acids. From germline, CDR1 is SGHTA and CDR2 FQGNSA. V shed 5 bases and J shed 5 bases, with 15 bases lying between them. The DNA for the CDR3 is TGTGCCAGCAGCCACAGGTTGTCCTGGACTGAAGCTTTCTTT. Translated, it gives CASSHRLSWTEAFF.

The gene calls are TRBV7-6 and TRBJ1-4; D is undetermined. The CDR3 is made up of 14 amino acids. In germline, CDR1 is SGHVS, CDR2 FNYEAQ. Deletions cut 1 base from V and 6 bases from J, with 9 bases between. CDR3 coding DNA: TGTGCCAGCAGCTTAGGTGGCGGGTATGAAAAACTGTTTTTT. Translated: CASSLGGGYEKLFF.

This chain uses TRBV30 with TRBJ1-2, with a tentative D call TRBD1 (5 bases). The V and J ends lost 2 bases and 8 bases respectively, with 15 bases between them. The germline V gene encodes CDR1 GTSNPN and CDR2 SVGIG (reference sequence). The CDR3 runs 13 residues. This chain's CDR3 is CAWSRIWGGGYTF. In DNA, the CDR3 is TGTGCCTGGAGTCGGATTTGGGGCGGAGGCTACACCTTC.